Below, 20 T cell receptor beta chains from the same sample are listed, as sequenced in a study of shared clonotypes between healthy human individuals. Using immunoSEQ multiplex PCR, the repertoire was profiled, and TCRdb retains in-frame clones only, with some absent. Among 550,000 to 800,000 clones, under 80% were seen once, and the ten largest hold 1.5% to 2%. The specimen sequenced was memory CD4+ T cells sorted from blood. Subset described: CD45RA-negative fraction. All receptors come from a woman younger than 45 in good health.

The rearrangement joins TRBV10-3 to TRBJ2-7; the match to TRBD1 covers 10 bases. V lost 6 bases, J lost 2 bases, and 4 bases stayed unmatched. The CDR3 runs to 14 residues. In germline, CDR1 is ENHRY, CDR2 SYGVKD. This chain's CDR3 is CAIRDRGLPYEQYF. CDR3 sequence (DNA): TGTGCCATCAGGGACAGGGGGTTACCCTACGAGCAGTACTTC.

A word on this clone: A much larger clone lies one base from this, so it may be a read error. The chain is built from TRBV19 and TRBJ2-3; possible D gene TRBD1, 6 bases. This CDR3 is built from 15 residues. Looked up from germline, CDR1 is LNHDA and CDR2 is SQIVND (reference sequence). Trimming removed 7 bases at V and 6 bases at J, with 20 bases between. This CDR3 is CASNPHRDGMDTQYF. CDR3 bases: TGTGCCAGTAACCCACACAGGGACGGGATGGATACGCAGTATTTT.

J is TRBJ2-1 and V is TRBV30, with TRBD2 identical over 7 bases. The trim removed 4 bases at V and 10 bases at J, leaving 10 bases unmatched. Germline V gene lookup returns CDR1 GTSNPN and CDR2 SVGIG (reference sequence). The CDR3 spans 13 residues. This CDR3 is CAWTRLREGEQFF. CDR3 sequence (DNA): TGTGCCTGGACTCGACTTAGGGAGGGGGAGCAGTTCTTC.

The rearrangement links TRBV5-1 to TRBJ2-1, with unresolved D. The CDR3 sequence is 14 residues long. CDR1 is SGHRS, CDR2 YFSETQ, per germline. V lost 2 bases to trimming and J lost 4 bases, with 10 bases between them. The CDR3 protein is CASSLRPPYNEQFF. Here the CDR3 DNA reads TGCGCCAGCAGCTTACGGCCCCCTTACAATGAGCAGTTCTTC.

This clone has a handful of counts. The chain is built from TRBV2 and TRBJ2-7, with a weak D call TRBD1 (5 bases). There are 14 residues in the CDR3. V lost 7 bases, J lost 2 bases, and 15 bases lay in between. Per germline, CDR1 SNHLY and CDR2 FYNNEI. CDR3 region: CASTPTTAPYEQYF. CDR3 sequence (DNA): TGTGCCAGCACCCCAACGACAGCCCCCTACGAGCAGTACTTC.

J is TRBJ1-4 and V is TRBV5-1; no reliable D call. V was shortened by 4 bases and J by 5 bases, with 12 bases between the two germline ends. Germline V CDR1 and CDR2: SGHRS, YFSETQ. The CDR3 contains 14 residues. CDR3 loop: CASSLTASNEKLFF. The CDR3 DNA is TGCGCCAGCAGCCTGACTGCCAGCAATGAAAAACTGTTTTTT.

The chain has TRBV5-6 and TRBJ2-5; D not resolved. Looked up from germline, CDR1 is SGHDT and CDR2 is YYEEEE. The CDR3 has 13 residues. With 3 bases removed from V and 0 bases from J, the gap between germline ends came to 6 bases. Here the CDR3 DNA reads TGTGCCAGCAGCTCCCTCGACCAAGAGACCCAGTACTTC. Residues: CASSSLDQETQYF.

This chain uses TRBV2 with TRBJ1-1, with 10 bases aligning to TRBD1. Germline V gene sequence: CDR1 SNHLY, CDR2 FYNNEI. This CDR3 contains 15 residues. V gave up 9 bases and J gave up 5 bases; unmatched junction bases: 12. For the CDR3, the DNA is TGTGCCAGAGGGACAGGGGTCAACCTGGGGACTGAAGCTTTCTTT. This translates into CARGTGVNLGTEAFF.

The rearrangement joins TRBV9 to TRBJ2-3, with a weak D call TRBD2 (5 bases). The germline V and J ends were trimmed by 3 bases and 1 base, with 12 bases remaining between them. CDR1 and CDR2 (germline): SGDLS, YYNGEE. This CDR3 region has 15 residues. The DNA of the CDR3 is TGTGCCAGCAGCGGAACTAGGAGAGGCACAGATACGCAGTATTTT. Amino acids: CASSGTRRGTDTQYF.

Turning to this clone: Other DNA sequences within the sample encode an identical CDR3. The V gene is TRBV5-4, the J gene TRBJ1-2; tentatively, D is TRBD1 (5 bases). The germline CDR1 and CDR2 sequences are SGHNT and YYREEE (reference sequence). This CDR3 is 13 amino acids long. The V gene lost 4 bases and the J gene lost 7 bases, with 14 bases spanning the gap. The CDR3 loop is CASSLRRGSGYTF. The CDR3 nucleotides read TGTGCCAGCAGCCTGCGCCGGGGGTCTGGCTACACCTTC.

The chain couples TRBV10-1 to TRBJ2-3; 12 bases line up with TRBD2. V lost 3 bases, J lost 14 bases, and 6 bases stayed unmatched. The CDR3 is made up of 13 amino acids. In germline, CDR1 is WNHNN, CDR2 SYGVQD (reference sequence). The CDR3, as DNA: TGCGCCAGCAGTGATAGAGGACTAGCGGGATCGTATTTT. Residues: CASSDRGLAGSYF.

This clone was found a few times. The rearrangement links TRBV9 to TRBJ2-3, with D perhaps assigned TRBD1 or TRBD2 (5 bases each). The CDR3 sequence is 15 residues long. The germline gives CDR1 SGDLS, CDR2 YYNGEE. The germline V and J ends were trimmed by 0 bases and 3 bases, with 11 bases remaining between them. Written as DNA, the CDR3 is TGTGCCAGCAGCGTAGGGGACCCAAAGACAGATACGCAGTATTTT. Protein: CASSVGDPKTDTQYF.

This chain links TRBV6-5 with TRBJ1-2, with 10 bases identical to TRBD1. V was clipped by 4 bases and J by 4 bases; unmatched bases: 6. Germline assignment: CDR1 MNHEY and CDR2 SVGAGI. The CDR3 has 15 amino acids. As DNA, the CDR3 is TGTGCCAGCAGTTCCCCGGGACAGGGGACCTATGGCTACACCTTC. Protein product: CASSSPGQGTYGYTF.

The chain uses TRBV5-8 and TRBJ1-4, with D perhaps matching TRBD1 (5 bases). Germline CDR1 is SGHTS and CDR2 is YDEGEE. The CDR3 loop spans 14 amino acids. V shed 4 bases and J shed 9 bases, with 16 bases lying between them. As DNA, the CDR3 is TGTGCCAGCAGCGGGCGCGCAGGGAATCAAAAACTGTTTTTT. Translated, it gives CASSGRAGNQKLFF.

The chain joins TRBV5-4 to TRBJ2-3, with D hard to call. Trimming stripped 2 bases from V and 3 bases from J, with 4 bases between. Germline lookup yields CDR1 SGHNT and CDR2 YYREEE (reference sequence). The CDR3 has 12 amino acids. The CDR3 sequence: CASSFATDTQYF. The CDR3 DNA reads TGTGCCAGCAGCTTTGCAACAGATACGCAGTATTTT.

The table lists this clone with a few counts. The same CDR3 can be traced to other DNA sequences in this sample. This rearrangement joins TRBV5-1 to TRBJ2-1, with D uncertain. The CDR3 extends over 15 amino acids. Germline V gene lookup returns CDR1 SGHRS and CDR2 YFSETQ. V was shortened by 2 bases and J by 0 bases, with 9 bases between the two germline ends. DNA of the CDR3: TGCGCCAGCAGCTTAAGCTCGAACTCCTACAATGAGCAGTTCTTC. It codes for CASSLSSNSYNEQFF.

The CDR3 region is CASSCRDRGIPNIQYF. CDR3 nucleotides: TGTGCCAGCAGTTGTAGGGACAGGGGGATTCCCAACATTCAGTACTTC. The chain joins TRBV6-5 to TRBJ2-4; 11 bases agree with TRBD1. Germline CDR1 MNHEY, CDR2 SVGAGI. The CDR3 has 16 residues. With V trimmed by 4 bases and J by 7 bases, 9 bases remained unmatched.

The chain couples TRBV13 to TRBJ2-7, with TRBD1 matching over 10 bases. From germline, CDR1 is PRHDT and CDR2 FYEKMQ (reference sequence). Unmatched junction bases numbered 9, after V lost 5 bases and J lost 2 bases. CDR3 length: 16 residues. The CDR3 sequence is CASSHGQGERPYEQYF. Here the CDR3 DNA reads TGTGCCAGCAGCCATGGACAGGGGGAACGTCCCTACGAGCAGTACTTC.

The rearrangement joins TRBV19 to TRBJ2-1; D remains unclear. Looked up from germline, CDR1 is LNHDA and CDR2 is SQIVND (reference sequence). The CDR3 runs to 12 residues. Trimming left V 7 bases short and J 5 bases short, with 9 bases between. DNA for the CDR3: TGTGCCAGTAATAGAGGTAACAATGAGCAGTTCTTC. Amino acid sequence: CASNRGNNEQFF.

On this clone: Its ends do not fully match the called genes, so a read error is possible. This sequence joins TRBV4-1 and TRBJ2-7, with TRBD1 as a possible D gene (6 bases). The CDR3 spans 14 residues. Germline V gene data show CDR1 as MGHRA and CDR2 as YSYEKL. Written as DNA, the CDR3 is TGCGCCAGCAGCCAAGAACTACAGGGAAACAAGAGGGACTTC. Translated, it gives CASSQELQGNKRDF.